The clone carrying this T cell receptor (beta chain) was seen a handful of times. Its matching antigen is unknown. Primed by a sample-barcoded 5' primer and a J-beta primer mix, a second PCR proceeded for roughly 6 to 12 cycles. Sequencing recovered at least 3 million CDR3-containing paired-end reads from each sample. Via MiXCR, TCRdb re-called the 5' RACE reads, giving one row per CDR3 protein. The table records some 1.6 million distinct CDR3 sequences, 34% of them present only once. This sample was taken from a study of blood T cells in healthy people across ages. Collection of 8.5 to 10 milliliters of peripheral blood was performed for each donor. Study-level results: The diversity estimates, figures obtained from one million T cells, were considered underestimates. In long-lived donors, naive CD4+ cell counts and diversity exceeded those of aged donors.

Germline CDR1 is MGHRA and CDR2 is YSYEKL. The CDR3 extends over 15 amino acids. Trimming cost V 4 bases and J 3 bases, with 13 bases left between them. Sequenced: blood. The rearrangement links TRBV4-1 to TRBJ1-5, with D possibly matching TRBD1 (5 bases). This clonotype was sampled from a woman in her twenties or thirties in good health. For the CDR3, the DNA is TGCGCCAGCAGCCCCGGGCAGGGAAACAATCAGCCCCAGCATTTT. Its protein is CASSPGQGNNQPQHF.